This T cell receptor beta chain is from a study of T cells in women clearing cervical HPV infection. Background on the study: Cases were women with histologically confirmed HPV16-related CIN3 or worse, including a couple of invasive cancers. Controls gave blood once infection was undetectable; cases at lesion identification.

MY09/MY11 PCR detected cervical HPV DNA; dot-blot assigned genotypes. Genomic DNA, averaging about 1,300 ng per sample, yielded TCR beta CDR3 via immunoSEQ. Produced via immunoSEQ multiplex PCR; TCRdb's table is partial and in-frame only. The sample table includes about 12,000 clones. The specimen sequenced was blood buffy coat. The origin of this receptor is a woman aged 18-70 years with a cervical HPV16 infection that either progressed to CIN3+ or cleared (not recorded which).

Here the CDR3 reads CASSLAAGGYNEQFF. The sequenced CDR3 bases are TGTGCCAGCAGCTTAGCAGCGGGGGGGTACAATGAG. The chain carries TRBV7-2 and TRBJ2-1; 10 bases align to TRBD2. The read finishes 3 residues shy of the CDR3 end, and the germline J gene is used to complete it. The V gene end was trimmed by 0 bases and the J gene end by 4 bases; junction bases not matched to a gene: 0. CDR1 and CDR2 from the germline V gene are SGHTA and FQGNSA. The CDR3 runs to 15 residues.